Below are 20 T cell receptor beta chains sequenced from a single sample in a study of T cell repertoires in cytomegalovirus infection. MiXCR, run by TCRdb on the reads, gives a single entry per CDR3 protein. The sample shows fewer than 900,000 distinct CDR3 sequences, almost 30% of them seen only once. The antigens of these receptors remain unknown. The source material was cultured CD8+ T cells from PBMCs, sampled from culture after CMV antigen stimulation. These receptors all come from a human donor in good health (CMV status not recorded). Some clones in this sample may be carry-over from other donors' samples.

The chain couples TRBV6-2 or TRBV6-3 to TRBJ2-2; tentatively, D is TRBD2 (6 bases). V was shortened by 4 bases and J by 6 bases, with 12 bases between the two germline ends. This CDR3 has 14 amino acids. CDR1 and CDR2 (germline): MNHEY, SVGEGT. The CDR3 loop is CASSSGRLPGELFF. CDR3 DNA sequence: TGTGCCAGCAGTTCAGGGAGGCTACCCGGGGAGCTGTTTTTT.

Note on this clonotype: One base away lies a much larger clone, so this may be a sequencing read error. The gene calls are TRBV7-9 and TRBJ1-2; D ambiguous. The CDR3 loop spans 14 amino acids. CDR1 and CDR2 (germline): SEHNR, FQNEAQ (reference sequence). The V end lost 3 bases, the J end lost 2 bases, and 10 bases lay between the germline ends. CDR3 residues: CASSLQESNYGYTF. The DNA of the CDR3 is TGTGCCAGCAGCTTGCAGGAATCAAACTATGGCTACACCTTC.

The table lists this clonotype with a few counts. The J gene is TRBJ2-1, the V gene TRBV4-2; TRBD2 might be the D (6 bases). The CDR3 is made up of 14 amino acids. Trimming removed 5 bases at V and 8 bases at J, with 16 bases between. The germline V gene has CDR1 LGHNA and CDR2 YNFKEQ. CDR3 protein: CASSVETGDDEQFF. The CDR3 DNA reads TGTGCCAGCAGCGTGGAGACGGGGGACGATGAGCAGTTCTTC.

The CDR3 coding sequence is TGTGCCAGCAGCTTAGCGGAGGGGGACGGCTACACCTTC. Protein product: CASSLAEGDGYTF. The chain is built from TRBV7-8 and TRBJ1-2; D is perhaps TRBD1 (6 bases). CDR1 is SGHVS and CDR2 is FQNEAQ in the germline V gene. The V and J ends lost 0 bases and 8 bases respectively, with 10 bases between them. The CDR3 has 13 amino acids.

The CDR3 region is CASSFAGPSGAFF. In DNA, the CDR3 is TGTGCCAGCAGTTTTGCAGGGCCCTCTGGGGCTTTCTTT. The chain has TRBV12-3 or TRBV12-4 and TRBJ1-1, with a possible D match to TRBD1 (5 bases). This CDR3 has 13 residues. V lost 3 bases and J 11 bases, leaving 16 bases between the germline ends.

This clonotype appeared a few times. The chain combines TRBV27 with TRBJ2-1; 8 bases map to TRBD2. Germline trimming cut 5 bases from V and 9 bases from J; bases unmatched to any gene: 9. The V gene's germline CDR1 is MNHEY and CDR2 SMNVEV (reference sequence). This CDR3 has 14 residues. The CDR3 bases are TGTGCCAGCAGTCCCGGGGGGGGATGGAGTGAGCAGTTCTTC. Translated: CASSPGGGWSEQFF.

A few counts support this clonotype. The gene calls are TRBV4-2 and TRBJ2-5; D might be TRBD1 (5 bases). V lost 1 base and J lost 1, with 10 bases in between. Germline CDR1 reads LGHNA; CDR2 reads YNFKEQ. CDR3 length equals 15 residues. The CDR3 DNA reads as TGTGCCAGCAGCCAAGGAGGCAGGGCCCAAGAGACCCAGTACTTC. It translates to CASSQGGRAQETQYF.

Points on this clonotype: A read error may produce the germline difference seen at one junction end. The DNA of the CDR3 is TGTGCCAGCAGCTACAAGGGACTAGCAGTATACGAGCAGTACTTC. Its translation is CASSYKGLAVYEQYF. The chain combines TRBV5-3 with TRBJ2-7; 9 nucleotides line up with TRBD2. TRBV5-3 is annotated as an ORF whose role is uncertain. The CDR3 length is 15 residues.

This clonotype was found a few times. The CDR3: CATVLNTEAFF. As DNA, the CDR3 is TGTGCCACCGTTCTTAACACTGAAGCTTTCTTT. The rearrangement uses TRBV2 and TRBJ1-1, with no clear D. V lost 10 bases to trimming and J lost 2 bases, with 8 bases between them. CDR3 length: 11 amino acids. CDR1 and CDR2 from the germline V gene are SNHLY and FYNNEI.

The genes are TRBV27 and TRBJ2-6; D may be TRBD1 (5 bases). The CDR3 is made up of 14 amino acids. V lost 6 bases and J 1 base, leaving 7 bases between the germline ends. In germline, CDR1 is MNHEY, CDR2 SMNVEV (reference sequence). The CDR3 loop reads CASSGHSGANVLTF. The CDR3 DNA is TGTGCCAGCAGCGGACATTCTGGGGCCAACGTCCTGACTTTC.

The rearrangement joins TRBV18 to TRBJ2-3; D is perhaps TRBD1 (6 bases). Per the germline V gene, CDR1 is KGHSH and CDR2 is LQKENI. Trimming took 2 bases from V and 4 from J, leaving 13 bases between them. This CDR3 is 15 amino acids long. The CDR3: CASSPSNRVPDTQYF. Written as DNA, the CDR3 is TGTGCCAGCTCACCAAGCAACAGGGTTCCAGATACGCAGTATTTT.

This clonotype was counted at least ten times. The V call is TRBV6-5, the J call TRBJ2-1; D possibly corresponds to TRBD2 (5 bases). Between the trimmed V and J ends, which lost 5 bases and 2 bases, there was a span of 7 bases. The CDR3 is 13 residues long. Looked up from germline, CDR1 is MNHEY and CDR2 is SVGAGI. The CDR3 loop is CASSQTTYNEQFF. DNA of the CDR3: TGTGCCAGCAGTCAGACTACCTACAATGAGCAGTTCTTC.

The chain has TRBV7-9 and TRBJ1-2, with TRBD1 as a possible D gene (6 bases). Trimming stripped 7 bases from V and 4 bases from J, with 13 bases between. This CDR3 is 13 amino acids long. Germline V CDR1 and CDR2: SEHNR, FQNEAQ (reference sequence). The CDR3: CASTPGQVYGYTF. As DNA, the CDR3 is TGTGCCAGCACCCCGGGACAAGTCTATGGCTACACCTTC. The full variable domain, its missing parts supplied by reference TRBV7-9 and TRBJ1-2, is DTGVSQNPRHKITKRGQNVTFRCDPISEHNRLYWYRQTLGQGPEFLTYFQNEAQLEKSRLLSDRFSAERPKGSFSTLEIQRTEQGDSAMYLCASTPGQVYGYTFGSGTRLTVV.

Here the CDR3 reads CSAPTSYTEAFF. In DNA, the CDR3 is TGCAGTGCTCCCACAAGTTACACTGAAGCTTTCTTT. V is TRBV20-1 and J is TRBJ1-1, with D hard to call. Trimming removed 5 bases from V and 3 bases from J, with 10 bases in between. The CDR3 has 12 amino acids. The germline V gene encodes CDR1 DFQATT and CDR2 SNEGSKA (reference sequence).

The chain is built from TRBV7-6 and TRBJ1-3, with D unclear. CDR3 length: 15 amino acids. Germline CDR1 is SGHVS and CDR2 is FNYEAQ. V lost 1 base and J lost 0, with 7 bases in between. CDR3 sequence (DNA): TGTGCCAGCAGCTTAGTGGCAGCCTCTGGAAACACCATATATTTT. Encoded protein: CASSLVAASGNTIYF.

On this clonotype itself: Mismatch with germline at one junction end may stem from a read error. The chain has TRBV7-9 and TRBJ1-1; D gene unclear. Germline V gives CDR1 SEHNR, CDR2 FQNEAQ (reference sequence). This CDR3 contains 12 residues. CDR3 in amino acids: CASGLMNTEAFF. The CDR3 DNA follows: TGTGCCAGCGGCTTAATGAACACTGAAGCTTTCTTT. Filled out from reference TRBV7-9 and TRBJ1-1, the complete variable domain reads DTGVSQNPRHKITKRGQNVTFRCDPISEHNRLYWYRQTLGQGPEFLTYFQNEAQLEKSRLLSDRFSAERPKGSFSTLEIQRTEQGDSAMYLCASGLMNTEAFFGQGTRLTVV.

This chain joins TRBV14 and TRBJ2-4; no definite D call. There are 18 residues in the CDR3. Germline V gives CDR1 SGHDN, CDR2 FVKESK. V lost 1 base, J lost 0 bases, and 16 bases lay in between. The CDR3 DNA sequence: TGTGCCAGCAGCCAAGGGTTGGGCGCAGGCTTAGCCAAAAACATTCAGTACTTC. Amino acids: CASSQGLGAGLAKNIQYF.

The table lists this clonotype with a few counts. The J gene is TRBJ1-2, the V gene TRBV19; TRBD1 matches 8 bases. The CDR3 is 14 amino acids. V lost 5 bases to trimming and J lost 5 bases; unmatched junction nucleotides: 7. Looked up from germline, CDR1 is LNHDA and CDR2 is SQIVND (reference sequence). In nucleotides, the CDR3 is TGTGCCAGTAGTTCGCAGACAGGGGAATATGGCTACACCTTC. It specifies CASSSQTGEYGYTF.

For the CDR3, the DNA is TGTGCCAGCAGTTATGGCACCCGAGTAGAGCAGTACGTC. Translating gives CASSYGTRVEQYV. This chain connects TRBV6-6 to TRBJ2-7; D is undetermined. The CDR3 runs to 13 residues. Germline V gives CDR1 MNHNY, CDR2 SVGAGI (reference sequence). Trimming took 3 bases from V and 7 from J, leaving 13 bases between them.

This clonotype was recorded many times. The chain recombines TRBV7-9 with TRBJ2-7; 7 bases fit TRBD1. The germline CDR1 and CDR2 sequences are SEHNR and FQNEAQ (reference sequence). The CDR3 is made up of 15 amino acids. The junction had 9 bases not matched to a gene; V was cut back by 2 bases and J by 5 bases. The DNA for the CDR3 is TGTGCCAGCAGCTTATTGGCAGGGGGTTTCGACGAGCAGTACTTC. As protein: CASSLLAGGFDEQYF.